This TCR beta chain was obtained from a study of cytomegalovirus exposure and HLA in healthy donors. The ends were cut back, 9 bases at V and 5 bases at J, with 19 bases in the middle. CDR1 and CDR2 from the germline V gene are MDHEN and SYDVKM. The CDR3 is 14 residues long. With 60 Vbeta and 13 Jbeta primers, the PCR was carried out. TCRdb's copy holds only in-frame clones and misses some; the assay was immunoSEQ multiplex PCR. The repertoire includes some 150,000 clones, more than 80% of them detected once, and 7% sits in the top ten. The chain has TRBV28 and TRBJ1-1; possible D gene TRBD1, 5 bases. Source material: PBMCs. The TCR was taken from a woman aged 25 to 39 in good health and CMV-seropositive. CDR3 DNA sequence: TGTGCCAGTCAGGGTAACAGTCTCGTAACTGAAGCTTTCTTT. It translates to CASQGNSLVTEAFF.